This TCR beta chain is drawn from a study of post-analysis software for immune sequencing data. Study observations and caveats: Patients with multiple sclerosis recorded significantly lower normalized Chao1 diversity than controls, the study found. Among 5 or 6 TRBV segments more frequent in patients than controls were TRBV5-6, TRBV5-1 and TRBV20-1.

Comment on this clonotype: Antigen specificity is unknown.

V lost 5 bases, J lost 0 bases, and 7 bases stayed unmatched. CDR3 length equals 15 residues. Per germline, CDR1 SEHNR and CDR2 FQNEAQ (reference sequence). Tagging with unique molecular identifiers was a feature of the TCR beta cDNA libraries. Out of roughly 0.85 to 10 million T cells, 470,000 or so cDNA molecules were generated. Using its own MiXCR run on the PCR reads, TCRdb lists one record per CDR3 protein. Here the sample spans roughly 540,000 distinct CDR3 sequences, 30% to 40% being singletons. This rearrangement joins TRBV7-9 to TRBJ2-7, with TRBD1 matching 7 bases. The sequenced material came from blood. This clonotype was obtained from a girl aged 2 to 17 with multiple sclerosis. The CDR3 protein is CASSKGQISSYEQYF. CDR3 bases: TGTGCCAGCAGCAAGGGACAGATCTCCTCCTACGAGCAGTACTTC.